This T cell receptor (beta chain) emerged from a study of early T cells in non-severe SARS-CoV-2 infection. This clonotype showed up many times. TCRdb used MiXCR to reprocess the 5' RACE reads, holding one entry per CDR3 protein. The table lists about 49,000 distinct CDR3 sequences, roughly 12% of them singletons. This CDR3 is built from 14 residues. Germline values: CDR1 MNHEY, CDR2 SVGEGT. J lost 1 base, V lost 10 bases, and 5 bases had no gene match. The TCR comes from an adult who was a healthcare worker with PCR-confirmed SARS-CoV-2 infection or an uninfected control (not recorded which). The sequenced sample was whole blood, obtained at baseline. This chain connects TRBV6-2 or TRBV6-3 to TRBJ2-5; 11 bases agree with TRBD2. The CDR3 region is CATHTSGSQETQYF. Here the CDR3 DNA reads TGTGCCACCCATACTAGCGGGAGCCAAGAGACCCAGTACTTC.